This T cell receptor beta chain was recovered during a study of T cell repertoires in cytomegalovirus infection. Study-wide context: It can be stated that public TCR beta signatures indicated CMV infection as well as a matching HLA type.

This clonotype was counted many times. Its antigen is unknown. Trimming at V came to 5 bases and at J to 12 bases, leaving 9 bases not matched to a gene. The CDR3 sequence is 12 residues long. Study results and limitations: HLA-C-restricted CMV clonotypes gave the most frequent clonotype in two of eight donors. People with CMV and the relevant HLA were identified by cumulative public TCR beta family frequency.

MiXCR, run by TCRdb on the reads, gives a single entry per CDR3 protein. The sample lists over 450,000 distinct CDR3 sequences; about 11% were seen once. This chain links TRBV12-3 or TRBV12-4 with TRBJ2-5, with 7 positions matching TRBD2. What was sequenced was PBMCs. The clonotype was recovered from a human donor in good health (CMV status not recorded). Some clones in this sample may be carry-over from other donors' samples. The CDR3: CASSDRHRGEYF. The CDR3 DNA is TGTGCCAGCAGTGACCGCCACCGGGGGGAGTACTTC.